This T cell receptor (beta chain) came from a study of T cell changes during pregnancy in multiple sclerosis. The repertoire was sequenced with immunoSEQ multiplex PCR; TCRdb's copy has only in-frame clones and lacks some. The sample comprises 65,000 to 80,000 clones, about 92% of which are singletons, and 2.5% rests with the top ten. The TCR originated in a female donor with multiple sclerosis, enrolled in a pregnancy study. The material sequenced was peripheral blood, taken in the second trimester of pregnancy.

The CDR3 is CASGDSSEAFF. The CDR3 DNA follows: TGTGCCAGCGGGGACAGCTCTGAAGCTTTCTTT. The chain is built from TRBV2 and TRBJ1-1, with 7 bases aligning to TRBD1. This CDR3 is 11 amino acids long. V dropped 8 bases and J dropped 6; count of bases not matched to a gene: 3. In germline, CDR1 is SNHLY, CDR2 FYNNEI.